This T cell receptor beta chain was identified in a study of cytomegalovirus exposure and HLA in healthy donors. Study findings and constraints: Despite most TCR sequences being rare, some public TCRs occurred in many donors. Relative to the approximately 680-donor mean, N-insertions were reportedly fewer in an Asian-associated ancestry cluster in a later analysis. HLA-A and HLA-B allele assignments for most subjects were reportedly predicted accurately using TCR beta sequences.

The PCR employed 60 Vbeta primers together with 13 Jbeta primers. Clones were sequenced by immunoSEQ multiplex PCR, and TCRdb holds only the in-frame ones, with some missing. The sample includes 100,000 to 150,000 clones, more than 60% of them seen just once. With 2 bases clipped from V and 8 bases from J, the junction kept 10 bases outside the gene matches. In germline, CDR1 is GTSNPN, CDR2 SVGIG (reference sequence). The CDR3 is made up of 14 amino acids. Donors were ostensibly healthy at sampling, although undocumented immune exposures were probable. Regarding this clone: The antigen remains undetermined.

The sequenced sample was PBMCs. V and J are TRBV30 and TRBJ1-2, with 8 bases that match TRBD1. This TCR was recovered from a man aged 25 to 45 in good health and CMV-seronegative. CDR3 loop: CAWSRWQGAEGYTF. CDR3 bases: TGTGCCTGGAGTCGGTGGCAGGGGGCAGAAGGCTACACCTTC.